Listed below are T cell receptor beta chains from one sample, sequenced in a study of blood T cell repertoires in COVID-19. Data came from immunoSEQ multiplex PCR; TCRdb stores just in-frame clones and leaves some out. Among approximately 300,000 clones listed, around 89% were seen once. The specimen sequenced was peripheral blood. These receptor sequences come from a man aged 40-55 years with acute or convalescent COVID-19. CDR3s include the opening cysteine and the closing phenylalanine or tryptophan. The order of the fields is CDR3 DNA, CDR3 protein, V gene, clone size, J gene, D gene. The D gene is left open where the match is weak. Only some rows state a clone size, as once, few, many or a class for expanded clones.

CDR3 DNA: TGTGCCAGTAGTATAGGGAGCGGGGGACACAATGAGCAGTTCTTC
CDR3 protein: CASSIGSGGHNEQFF
V gene: TRBV19
clone size: .
J gene: TRBJ2-1
D gene: TRBD2

CDR3 DNA: TGCGCCAGCAGCCCGAGGGCTGGTTCAGACGCATATGGCTACACCTTC
CDR3 protein: CASSPRAGSDAYGYTF
V gene: TRBV5-1
clone size: .
J gene: TRBJ1-2
D gene: .

CDR3 DNA: TGTGCCAGCAGCCAAAACCGAGGTAGGTCCCCGGGGAATTCACCCCTCCACTTT
CDR3 protein: CASSQNRGRSPGNSPLHF
V gene: TRBV14
clone size: .
J gene: TRBJ1-6
D gene: .

CDR3 DNA: TGTGCCAGCAGCCAAGGTACTAGCGGGGGGGCCCTCAATGAGCAGTTCTTC
CDR3 protein: CASSQGTSGGALNEQFF
V gene: TRBV4-2
clone size: once
J gene: TRBJ2-1
D gene: TRBD2

CDR3 DNA: TGCGCCAGCAGCAGCGACAGGGGATGGCTGTTTTTT
CDR3 protein: CASSSDRGWLFF
V gene: TRBV10-2
clone size: once
J gene: TRBJ1-4
D gene: TRBD1

CDR3 DNA: TGTGCCAGCAGACAGGGAGGGAACTATGGCTACACCTTC
CDR3 protein: CASRQGGNYGYTF
V gene: TRBV12-3/TRBV12-4
clone size: .
J gene: TRBJ1-2
D gene: .

CDR3 DNA: TGTGCCAGCAGCTTGGGACGGGTTTACAATGAGCAGTTCTTC
CDR3 protein: CASSLGRVYNEQFF
V gene: TRBV5-5
clone size: .
J gene: TRBJ2-1
D gene: .

CDR3 DNA: TGTGCCAGCAGTTATGAGAAGAACTATGGCTACACCTTC
CDR3 protein: CASSYEKNYGYTF
V gene: TRBV6-6
clone size: .
J gene: TRBJ1-2
D gene: .

CDR3 DNA: TGTGCCAGCAGCTTACGCGGGGGCGAGGGTGTTGGGCAGTATTTT
CDR3 protein: CASSLRGGEGVGQYF
V gene: TRBV7-2
clone size: .
J gene: TRBJ2-3
D gene: .

CDR3 DNA: TGTGCCACCAGCAGAGATTATACCAGGAACAATGAGCAGTTCTTC
CDR3 protein: CATSRDYTRNNEQFF
V gene: TRBV15
clone size: .
J gene: TRBJ2-1
D gene: .